This is a list of T cell receptor beta chains from one sample in a study of Ad26.COV2.S vaccination and SARS-CoV-2 variants. Libraries were prepared by immunoSEQ multiplex PCR; TCRdb keeps only in-frame clonotypes and omits some of them. Of some 250,000 clones listed, roughly 90% were seen once; the top ten hold around a tenth. Sample: peripheral blood, taken in a trial of Ad26.COV2.S vaccine versus placebo. Receptors originate from a person between 18 and 65 years old who received the Ad26.COV2.S COVID-19 vaccine or a placebo. Both conserved end residues are part of each CDR3. D genes are given only for firm matches. Not all rows give a size; the values are once, few, many and, for expanded clones, a class.

j_gene	d_gene	abundance	v_gene	CDR3aa	CDR3nt
TRBJ2-2	TRBD2	NA	TRBV2	CASRGGGRTGELFF	TGTGCTTCCCGTGGCGGGGGGAGGACCGGGGAGCTGTTTTTT
TRBJ1-2	NA	NA	TRBV28	CASSLFLGVAGPTYGYTF	TGTGCCAGCAGTTTATTCTTAGGGGTGGCAGGGCCCACTTATGGCTACACCTTC
TRBJ2-7	NA	NA	TRBV10-3	CAISDEGYEQYF	TGTGCCATCAGTGATGAAGGCTACGAGCAGTACTTC
TRBJ2-7	NA	NA	TRBV5-1	CASSRGAGGPYEQYF	TGCGCCAGCTCCCGGGGGGCCGGGGGCCCCTACGAGCAGTACTTC
TRBJ1-5	NA	few	TRBV6-5	CASKLTLWGNQPQHF	TGTGCCAGCAAGTTGACCCTATGGGGCAATCAGCCCCAGCATTTT
TRBJ2-7	NA	NA	TRBV21-1	CASRGKGGTSPYEQYF	TGTGCCAGCAGGGGCAAAGGGGGTACCTCTCCCTACGAGCAGTACTTC
TRBJ2-1	NA	NA	TRBV10-3	CAISLSLGARGVNEQFF	TGTGCCATCAGCTTAAGCTTGGGAGCCCGGGGTGTCAATGAGCAGTTCTTC
TRBJ2-7	NA	NA	TRBV29-1	CSVGEGVDEQYF	TGCAGCGTTGGGGAGGGGGTGGACGAGCAGTACTTC
TRBJ2-4	TRBD2	NA	TRBV7-2	CASSQHGTSGNLAKNIQYF	TGTGCCAGCAGCCAACACGGGACTAGCGGAAACTTAGCCAAAAACATTCAGTACTTC
TRBJ1-5	NA	once	TRBV7-2	CASSSGHGGGSNQPQHF	TGTGCCAGCAGCTCCGGTCATGGGGGGGGAAGCAATCAGCCCCAGCATTTT
TRBJ2-3	NA	once	TRBV18	CASSPWAGLGSDTQYF	TGTGCCAGCTCACCATGGGCAGGCCTCGGGTCAGATACGCAGTATTTT
TRBJ2-7	NA	few	TRBV10-3	CAISEFGGTPYEQYF	TGTGCCATCAGTGAGTTTGGAGGGACCCCCTACGAGCAGTACTTC
TRBJ2-7	TRBD1	NA	TRBV13	CASSAITGGRPYEQYF	TGTGCCAGCAGCGCGATAACAGGGGGCCGTCCCTACGAGCAGTACTTC
TRBJ1-3	NA	NA	TRBV7-2	CASRPSGNTIYF	TGTGCCAGCAGGCCCTCTGGAAACACCATATATTTT
TRBJ2-7	TRBD2	NA	TRBV5-1	CASSLAAGTSDQQYF	TGCGCCAGCAGCTTGGCCGCCGGGACTAGCGATCAACAATACTTC
TRBJ1-2	NA	NA	TRBV4-1	CASSNPAPRRGYTF	TGCGCCAGCAGCAACCCAGCCCCGAGGAGGGGCTACACCTTC
TRBJ2-7	NA	NA	TRBV28	CASSPWGGASYEQYF	TGTGCCAGCAGTCCCTGGGGGGGCGCTTCCTACGAGCAGTACTTC
TRBJ2-5	NA	once	TRBV12-3/TRBV12-4	CASSWEEETQYF	TGTGCCAGCAGTTGGGAGGAGGAGACCCAGTACTTC
TRBJ2-3	TRBD2	NA	TRBV28	CASSVLAGPTDTQYF	TGTGCCAGCAGTGTGCTAGCGGGACCCACAGATACGCAGTATTTT
TRBJ2-3	TRBD2	NA	TRBV6-6	CASTIAGGPDTQYF	TGTGCCAGCACCATAGCGGGGGGGCCGGATACGCAGTATTTT
TRBJ1-5	NA	NA	TRBV10-2	CASSESQGAGAGTWPQHF	TGCGCCAGCAGTGAGTCGCAAGGGGCCGGGGCCGGGACTTGGCCCCAGCATTTT
TRBJ2-5	NA	NA	TRBV28	CATYGQETQYF	TGTGCCACATACGGGCAAGAGACCCAGTACTTC
TRBJ2-4	NA	NA	TRBV20-1	CSASYVQTKNIQYF	TGCAGTGCTAGTTATGTCCAGACAAAAAACATTCAGTACTTC
TRBJ2-1	NA	NA	TRBV19	CASSIVEGAPSYNEQFF	TGTGCCAGTAGTATAGTCGAGGGAGCTCCCTCCTACAATGAGCAGTTCTTC
TRBJ2-7	NA	NA	TRBV4-1	CASSQGRADRIGHEQYF	TGCGCCAGCAGCCAAGGGCGTGCGGATCGGATCGGCCACGAGCAGTACTTC
TRBJ2-1	NA	NA	TRBV7-9	CASSSPTGEKQFF	TGTGCCAGCAGCTCCCCGACGGGGGAAAAGCAGTTCTTC
TRBJ2-7	TRBD2	NA	TRBV9	CASSPGTSGRQEQYF	TGTGCCAGCAGTCCCGGGACTAGCGGGAGGCAGGAGCAGTACTTC
TRBJ2-3	NA	NA	TRBV3-1/TRBV3-2	CASSKGRNFPTDTQYF	TGTGCCAGCAGCAAAGGACGGAACTTTCCAACAGATACGCAGTATTTT
TRBJ1-1	NA	NA	TRBV28	CASSPRQTWDTEAFF	TGTGCCAGCAGCCCCCGACAGACTTGGGACACTGAAGCTTTCTTT
TRBJ2-3	TRBD1	NA	TRBV3-1/TRBV3-2	CASSQSMTGNTQYF	TGTGCCAGCAGCCAATCCATGACAGGGAATACGCAGTATTTT
TRBJ1-2	TRBD1	NA	TRBV30	CAWIGTGSYYGYTF	TGTGCCTGGATCGGGACAGGGTCCTACTATGGCTACACCTTC
TRBJ2-3	NA	NA	TRBV5-1	CASSLEGVRADTQYF	TGCGCCAGCAGCTTGGAGGGGGTTCGGGCAGATACGCAGTATTTT
TRBJ1-1	TRBD1	NA	TRBV2	CASRNPTGRTEAFF	TGTGCCAGCAGGAATCCGACAGGGAGGACTGAAGCTTTCTTT